This entry lists 25 T cell receptor beta chains sequenced from one sample in a study of CD8 T cells in Susac syndrome. RNA totalling roughly 0.5 to 1 ug underwent reverse transcription with random hexamers. TCRdb redid the calling of the immunoSEQ multiplex PCR reads with MiXCR, one entry per CDR3 protein. Among around 300,000 distinct CDR3 sequences listed, 65% to 90% were seen once. The sequencing sample was made of CD8+ T cells from PBMCs. The receptors come from a human donor with multiple sclerosis.

This chain links TRBV6-5 with TRBJ2-5; possibly TRBD1 or TRBD2 for D (6 bases each). Trimming took off 2 bases at V and 5 bases at J, with 18 bases between the two ends. Germline V gives CDR1 MNHEY, CDR2 SVGAGI. The CDR3 has 16 amino acids. The CDR3 protein is CASSYRAPRGGETQYF. As DNA, the CDR3 is TGTGCCAGCAGTTACCGGGCGCCGCGAGGGGGGGAGACCCAGTACTTC.

The chain carries TRBV10-2 and TRBJ2-3, with D hard to call. The CDR3 spans 13 residues. V was cut by 8 bases and J by 8 bases, with 17 bases left in between. CDR1 is WSHSY and CDR2 is SAAADI in the germline V gene. CDR3 coding DNA: TGCGCCAGCGACGCCGGCCCCCCCAGTACGCAGTATTTT. As protein: CASDAGPPSTQYF.

The chain combines TRBV6-2 or TRBV6-3 with TRBJ2-7, with D perhaps TRBD2 (6 bases). CDR3 length equals 15 residues. Germline V gene lookup returns CDR1 MNHEY and CDR2 SVGEGT. V was pared by 6 bases and J by 1 base, with 16 bases between. The CDR3 nucleotides are TGTGCCAGCAGCCCACTAAGCGGGCTTTCCTACGAGCAGTACTTC. It yields the protein CASSPLSGLSYEQYF.

Only a few counts were recorded for this clonotype. V usage is TRBV27 and J usage is TRBJ1-1; D uncertain. The CDR3 is 11 amino acids. Trimming removed 6 bases at V and 1 base at J, with 3 bases between. Germline CDR1 and CDR2: MNHEY and SMNVEV (reference sequence). CDR3: CASRRNTEAFF. The CDR3 region has the DNA TGTGCCAGCAGACGGAACACTGAAGCTTTCTTT.

This clonotype has only a few counts. The chain carries TRBV6-2 or TRBV6-3 and TRBJ1-2; 8 positions match TRBD1. The CDR3 contains 13 residues. The V and J ends lost 2 bases and 6 bases, in that order; junction bases with no gene match: 2. CDR1 MNHEY and CDR2 SVGEGT come from the germline V gene. The CDR3 bases are TGTGCCAGCAGTTACAAACAGGGGGATGGCTACACCTTC. This gives the protein CASSYKQGDGYTF.

V and J are TRBV12-2 and TRBJ1-2; no DNA check was done on the table's D call, TRBD1. TRBV12-2 is assigned pseudogene status. The CDR3 consists of 15 residues. The CDR3 nucleotides are TGTGCAAGTCGCTTAGCCTATGGGGGTATCTATGGCTACACCTTC. It is translated as CASRLAYGGIYGYTF.

The rearrangement uses TRBV5-4 and TRBJ2-2; TRBD2 is a possible D gene (7 bases). The CDR3 is 13 amino acids. CDR1 SGHNT and CDR2 YYREEE come from the germline V gene (reference sequence). V was trimmed by 9 bases and J by 2 bases, leaving 11 bases between them. In nucleotides, the CDR3 is TGTGCCACAGGGGAGGGCAACACCGGGGAGCTGTTTTTT. It specifies CATGEGNTGELFF.

The gene calls are TRBV19 and TRBJ2-1; possible D gene TRBD1, 6 bases. V lost 8 bases, J lost 2 bases, and 16 bases lay in between. CDR3 size: 15 residues. Germline lookup yields CDR1 LNHDA and CDR2 SQIVND (reference sequence). The CDR3 nucleotides are TGTGCCAGTTCTCTTCAGGGGTCGCCCTACAATGAGCAGTTCTTC. Translation gives CASSLQGSPYNEQFF.

The rearrangement joins TRBV7-9 to TRBJ2-1; D is possibly TRBD1 (5 bases). CDR1 and CDR2 from the germline V gene are SEHNR and FQNEAQ (reference sequence). V was pared by 1 base and J by 4 bases, with 11 bases between. This CDR3 spans 15 amino acids. The CDR3, as DNA: TGTGCCAGCAGCTTAGGGTTTGACAGATACAATGAGCAGTTCTTC. Its translation is CASSLGFDRYNEQFF. The full variable domain, its missing parts supplied by reference TRBV7-9 and TRBJ2-1, is DTGVSQNPRHKITKRGQNVTFRCDPISEHNRLYWYRQTLGQGPEFLTYFQNEAQLEKSRLLSDRFSAERPKGSFSTLEIQRTEQGDSAMYLCASSLGFDRYNEQFFGPGTRLTVL.

This clonotype was counted only a few times. This chain links TRBV27 with TRBJ1-1; the match to TRBD1 covers 10 bases. CDR1 MNHEY and CDR2 SMNVEV come from the germline V gene (reference sequence). V was pared by 5 bases and J by 3 bases, with 3 bases of the junction left unmatched. The CDR3 totals 14 residues. CDR3 loop: CASSPTGGYTEAFF. In DNA form, the CDR3 reads TGTGCCAGCAGTCCGACAGGGGGCTACACTGAAGCTTTCTTT.

V and J are TRBV11-2 and TRBJ2-1; D is unclear. Trimming took 5 bases from V and 10 from J, leaving 9 bases between them. The CDR3 runs to 11 residues. From germline, CDR1 is SGHAT and CDR2 FQNNGV. The CDR3 loop is CASSPLREQFF. The DNA for the CDR3 is TGTGCCAGCAGCCCCCTACGGGAGCAGTTCTTC.

The J gene is TRBJ2-1, the V gene TRBV12-3 or TRBV12-4; 14 bases line up with TRBD2. Losses at the gene ends were 8 bases for V and 7 bases for J; bases not matched to a gene: 19. This CDR3 contains 19 residues. CDR3 bases: TGTGCCAGCCTACCGGGACTAGCGGGAGACCTCTCTAGGGGGAATGAGCAGTTCTTC. It yields the protein CASLPGLAGDLSRGNEQFF.

The chain joins TRBV25-1 to TRBJ1-5; weak D call: TRBD1 (5 bases). CDR3 length: 13 residues. V lost 6 bases and J 0 bases, leaving 6 bases between the germline ends. CDR1 MGHDK and CDR2 SYGVNS come from the germline V gene. CDR3 residues: CASSDSSNQPQHF. Written as DNA, the CDR3 is TGTGCCAGCAGCGACAGTAGCAATCAGCCCCAGCATTTT.

The chain employs TRBV2 and TRBJ1-5; D is unresolved. Germline V gene data show CDR1 as SNHLY and CDR2 as FYNNEI. The CDR3 loop spans 17 amino acids. V was clipped by 1 base and J by 0 bases, with 13 bases between them. CDR3 in DNA: TGTGCCAGCAGTGAAGGTTGGAAGGGCAATAGCAATCAGCCCCAGCATTTT. It specifies CASSEGWKGNSNQPQHF.

The chain has TRBV12-3 or TRBV12-4 and TRBJ2-1; maybe TRBD1 (6 bases). V gave up 3 bases and J gave up 7 bases, with 16 bases separating them. The CDR3 spans 15 residues. CDR3 amino acids: CASSLIASGVNEQFF. The DNA of the CDR3 is TGTGCCAGCAGTTTGATCGCGTCAGGGGTGAATGAGCAGTTCTTC.

The genes are TRBV5-6 and TRBJ2-5, with TRBD2 as a possible D gene (5 bases). The tail of the sequence fits TRBJ2-1 better, so the J call may be wrong. The CDR3 sequence is 15 residues long. Germline V gene sequence: CDR1 SGHDT, CDR2 YYEEEE. As DNA, the CDR3 is TGTGCCAGCAGCCTCAAAATAGCGAACCACAGAGACCAGTTCTTC. This sequence encodes CASSLKIANHRDQFF.

The chain combines TRBV7-9 with TRBJ1-2; 7 bases match TRBD1. With 4 bases clipped from V and 4 bases from J, the junction kept 9 bases outside the gene matches. Germline V CDR1 and CDR2: SEHNR, FQNEAQ (reference sequence). CDR3 length: 15 residues. CDR3 in amino acids: CASSYQQGYGYGYTF. The CDR3 nucleotides read TGTGCCAGCAGCTATCAACAGGGGTACGGCTATGGCTACACCTTC.

J is TRBJ1-5 and V is TRBV7-8; no clear D. CDR3 size: 21 residues. The V gene's germline CDR1 is SGHVS and CDR2 FQNEAQ. Trimming shortened V by 3 bases and J by 3 bases, and 30 bases separated the two germline ends. The CDR3: CASSLNFDTGSEEISNQPQHF. The CDR3 coding sequence is TGTGCCAGCAGCTTGAATTTTGACACGGGCTCCGAGGAGATTTCCAATCAGCCCCAGCATTTT.

The J gene is TRBJ1-1, the V gene TRBV7-9; TRBD1 might be the D (5 bases). The germline CDR1 and CDR2 sequences are SEHNR and FQNEAQ (reference sequence). V was trimmed by 2 bases and J by 1 base, leaving 14 bases between them. The CDR3 runs to 16 residues. The CDR3 sequence is CASSLLPTGENTEAFF. In nucleotides, the CDR3 is TGTGCCAGCAGCTTATTACCCACAGGAGAGAACACTGAAGCTTTCTTT.

V and J are TRBV19 and TRBJ2-2; 9 positions match TRBD2. This CDR3 has 19 residues. Germline V CDR1 and CDR2: LNHDA, SQIVND (reference sequence). The junction had 21 bases not matched to a gene; V was cut back by 7 bases and J by 6 bases. In DNA, the CDR3 is TGTGCCAGTACCACCCTACTAATTCGGACTAGCGATATCGCCGGGGAGCTGTTTTTT. As protein: CASTTLLIRTSDIAGELFF.

The gene calls are TRBV27 and TRBJ2-1; D is ambiguous. The CDR3 covers 15 residues. Trimming stripped 3 bases from V and 2 bases from J, with 11 bases between. Germline V gene data show CDR1 as MNHEY and CDR2 as SMNVEV (reference sequence). CDR3 nucleotide sequence: TGTGCCAGCAGTTTCTCCCCACCGGCCTACAATGAGCAGTTCTTC. It translates to CASSFSPPAYNEQFF.

The chain couples TRBV27 to TRBJ2-5; D not resolved. Germline CDR1 MNHEY, CDR2 SMNVEV (reference sequence). V lost 5 bases to trimming and J lost 6 bases, with 16 bases between them. This CDR3 region has 14 residues. The CDR3 loop is CASSPPARPKTQYF. CDR3 nucleotides: TGTGCCAGCAGTCCCCCCGCCAGGCCGAAGACCCAGTACTTC.

CDR3 coding DNA: TGCGCCAGCAGCCAAGTCGGATTCCCTCGGAATGGCTACACCTTC. It translates to CASSQVGFPRNGYTF. The chain links TRBV4-3 to TRBJ1-2, with D unclear. Germline CDR1 LGHNA, CDR2 YSLEER. Deletions cut 1 base from V and 6 bases from J, with 15 bases between. The CDR3 has 15 amino acids.

This clonotype was counted once. This rearrangement joins TRBV2 to TRBJ2-1; tentatively, D is TRBD1 or TRBD2 (5 bases each). The length of the CDR3 is 16 residues. CDR1 is SNHLY and CDR2 is FYNNEI in the germline V gene. V lost 6 bases to trimming and J lost 0 bases, with 15 bases between them. In nucleotides, the CDR3 is TGTGCCAGCAGCGCCTGGGACCTGGGCTCCTACAATGAGCAGTTCTTC. It is translated as CASSAWDLGSYNEQFF.

V gene TRBV27 combines with J gene TRBJ2-7; TRBD2 matches 12 bases. V dropped 2 bases and J dropped 5; count of bases not matched to a gene: 4. Germline V lookup: CDR1 MNHEY, CDR2 SMNVEV (reference sequence). The CDR3 is 15 amino acids. This CDR3 is CASSLRGLAGDEQYF. CDR3 in DNA: TGTGCCAGCAGTTTAAGGGGACTAGCGGGTGACGAGCAGTACTTC.